What follows are 30 T cell receptor beta chains derived from one specimen sequenced in a study of graft-versus-host responses after intestinal transplantation. Produced via immunoSEQ multiplex PCR; TCRdb's table is partial and in-frame only. The sample includes about 110,000 clones, about 92% seen only once; the top ten take more than 0.9%. The antigens for these receptors are not known. Source: unstimulated CD8+ T cells sorted from spleen or lymph node cells, taken before transplant. The source of these receptors is a human donor who was the organ donor for an intestinal transplant.

This chain connects TRBV11-3 to TRBJ2-1; TRBD2 aligns across 10 bases. The CDR3 runs to 15 residues. CDR1 and CDR2 from the germline V gene are SGHNT and YENEEA. The ends lost 1 base at V and 7 bases at J; junction bases unmatched: 4. The CDR3 DNA follows: TGTGCCAGCAGCTTAGGATCTAGCGGGAGAAATGAGCAGTTCTTC. Translated, it gives CASSLGSSGRNEQFF.

Remarks on this clone: This sample includes further DNA sequences coding for the same CDR3. The genes are TRBV27 and TRBJ2-7; the D gene is possibly TRBD2 (6 bases). Germline-derived CDR1 and CDR2 are MNHEY and SMNVEV (reference sequence). The V and J ends lost 3 bases and 2 bases respectively, with 11 bases between them. The CDR3 is 14 residues long. The CDR3 coding sequence is TGTGCCAGCAGTTTGGCGGGACGCACCTACGAGCAGTACTTC. Translated: CASSLAGRTYEQYF.

This chain connects TRBV6-1 to TRBJ2-7; D gene ambiguous. The germline V and J ends were trimmed by 2 bases and 4 bases, with 15 bases remaining between them. The germline V gene encodes CDR1 MNHNS and CDR2 SASEGT. The CDR3 spans 15 residues. The CDR3 spells CASSEFLYRKYEQYF. In DNA form, the CDR3 reads TGTGCCAGCAGTGAATTCTTGTACAGAAAGTACGAGCAGTACTTC.

This chain connects TRBV7-7 to TRBJ2-7; TRBD1 matches at 8 bases. The CDR3 length is 15 residues. Germline assignment: CDR1 SSHAT and CDR2 FNYEAQ (reference sequence). V dropped 5 bases and J dropped 3; count of bases not matched to a gene: 9. CDR3 nucleotides: TGTGCCAGCAGCCCATCCCCCGGACAGGGCTACGAGCAGTACTTC. As protein: CASSPSPGQGYEQYF.

This clone was seen only once. V and J are TRBV27 and TRBJ2-1; no clear D. The length of the CDR3 is 13 residues. Trimming removed 3 bases from V and 6 bases from J, with 9 bases in between. The germline gives CDR1 MNHEY, CDR2 SMNVEV (reference sequence). The CDR3: CASSLVVANEQFF. CDR3 sequence (DNA): TGTGCCAGCAGTTTGGTAGTCGCCAATGAGCAGTTCTTC.

This chain joins TRBV9 and TRBJ1-2, with 10 nucleotides matching TRBD1. The CDR3 is 16 residues long. After removal of 3 bases from V and 1 base from J, the junction contained 6 bases not matched to a gene. The germline CDR1 and CDR2 sequences are SGDLS and YYNGEE. CDR3 sequence: CASSGDRGYDNYGYTF. As DNA, the CDR3 is TGTGCCAGCAGCGGGGACAGGGGATATGATAACTATGGCTACACCTTC.

This rearrangement joins TRBV9 to TRBJ2-3; maybe TRBD1 (5 bases). Germline loops: CDR1 SGDLS, CDR2 YYNGEE. This CDR3 contains 16 residues. Trimming stripped 4 bases from V and 8 bases from J, with 23 bases between. CDR3 sequence reads: CASSPDISRGLGTQYF. Written as DNA, the CDR3 is TGTGCCAGCAGCCCGGACATTTCCCGTGGGTTAGGTACGCAGTATTTT.

The chain employs TRBV27 and TRBJ2-7, with D possibly being TRBD2 (6 bases). Deletions cut 3 bases from V and 6 bases from J, with 12 bases between. The V gene's germline CDR1 is MNHEY and CDR2 SMNVEV (reference sequence). This CDR3 has 13 residues. CDR3 protein: CASSFSVGGEQYF. The CDR3 DNA follows: TGTGCCAGCAGTTTTTCGGTGGGGGGCGAGCAGTACTTC.

This CDR3 is CASTLHSGNPYNEQFF. For the CDR3, the DNA is TGTGCCAGCACCCTACATAGCGGGAACCCCTACAATGAGCAGTTCTTC. J is TRBJ2-1 and V is TRBV11-2, with TRBD2 matching over 8 bases. This CDR3 spans 16 amino acids. Germline-derived CDR1 and CDR2 are SGHAT and FQNNGV. The junction had 10 bases not matched to a gene; V was cut back by 7 bases and J by 2 bases.

Comment on this clone: The junction departs from germline at one end; a sequencing error may be responsible. The chain combines TRBV4-1 with TRBJ2-1, with 9 bases that match TRBD2. Looked up from germline, CDR1 is MGHRA and CDR2 is YSYEKL. The CDR3 has 17 amino acids. CDR3 amino acids: CASSQKSGTSLPNGQFF. The CDR3 coding sequence is TGCGCCAGCAGCCAAAAATCCGGGACTAGCCTCCCAAATGGGCAGTTCTTC.

The chain employs TRBV2 and TRBJ1-3; D gene ambiguous. The CDR3 loop spans 14 amino acids. V lost 8 bases and J lost 2, with 13 bases in between. The germline gives CDR1 SNHLY, CDR2 FYNNEI. The chain's CDR3 is CASWPEVPGNTIYF. As DNA, the CDR3 is TGTGCCAGCTGGCCGGAGGTCCCTGGAAACACCATATATTTT.

This chain uses TRBV7-9 with TRBJ2-1; 8 nucleotides match TRBD2. The germline gives CDR1 SEHNR, CDR2 FQNEAQ (reference sequence). V lost 2 bases, J lost 6 bases, and 9 bases stayed unmatched. The CDR3 runs to 16 residues. The CDR3 DNA is TGTGCCAGCAGCTTAAGGATCCCGACTAGCGCCAATGAGCAGTTCTTC. The encoded protein is CASSLRIPTSANEQFF.

The V call is TRBV7-9, the J call TRBJ2-7, with 10 bases matching TRBD2. J was trimmed by 2 bases and V by 2 bases; bases with no gene match: 0. The CDR3 runs 14 residues. Germline CDR1 and CDR2: SEHNR and FQNEAQ (reference sequence). CDR3 DNA sequence: TGTGCCAGCAGCTTAACTAGCGGGGCCTACGAGCAGTACTTC. Encoded protein: CASSLTSGAYEQYF.

CDR3 region: CASSLGPYRSGNTGELFF. The CDR3 nucleotides are TGCGCCAGCAGCTTGGGCCCGTACAGATCCGGGAACACCGGGGAGCTGTTTTTT. The chain links TRBV5-1 to TRBJ2-2; D gene unclear. This CDR3 comprises 18 residues. Germline CDR1 SGHRS, CDR2 YFSETQ. Deletions cut 0 bases from V and 1 base from J, with 16 bases between. Supplemented by reference TRBV5-1 and TRBJ2-2, the full variable domain reads KAGVTQTPRYLIKTRGQQVTLSCSPISGHRSVSWYQQTPGQGLQFLFEYFSETQRNKGNFPGRFSGRQFSNSRSEMNVSTLELGDSALYLCASSLGPYRSGNTGELFFGEGSRLTVL.

The rearrangement uses TRBV13 and TRBJ2-3; 13 bases align to TRBD2. V shed 3 bases and J 2 bases; nucleotides not matched to a gene: 2. This CDR3 region has 16 residues. Germline V CDR1 and CDR2: PRHDT, FYEKMQ (reference sequence). The CDR3 loop is CASSLGLAGFTDTQYF. CDR3 nucleotides: TGTGCCAGCAGCTTGGGACTAGCGGGGTTCACAGATACGCAGTATTTT. Combining the CDR3 with reference TRBV13 and TRBJ2-3 gives the whole variable domain AAGVIQSPRHLIKEKRETATLKCYPIPRHDTVYWYQQGPGQDPQFLISFYEKMQSDKGSIPDRFSAQQFSDYHSELNMSSLELGDSALYFCASSLGLAGFTDTQYFGPGTRLTVL.

The rearrangement joins TRBV30 to TRBJ1-1; TRBD1 agrees at 8 bases. The CDR3 consists of 14 residues. The V and J ends lost 3 bases and 8 bases, in that order; junction bases with no gene match: 11. CDR1 and CDR2 (germline): GTSNPN, SVGIG (reference sequence). The CDR3 region is CAWSAGTGGAEAFF. The CDR3 DNA is TGTGCCTGGAGCGCCGGGACAGGTGGCGCGGAAGCTTTCTTT.

V is TRBV5-1 and J is TRBJ1-3; a weak D match, TRBD1 (5 bases). Germline CDR1 and CDR2: SGHRS and YFSETQ. The ends were cut back, 5 bases at V and 2 bases at J, with 8 bases in the middle. The CDR3 sequence is 13 residues long. CDR3 amino acids: CASSGGAGNTIYF. CDR3 nucleotide sequence: TGCGCCAGCAGTGGGGGAGCTGGAAACACCATATATTTT.

The chain carries TRBV4-2 and TRBJ1-2; D is uncertain. The CDR3 spans 14 residues. Germline CDR1 reads LGHNA; CDR2 reads YNFKEQ. Deletions cut 1 base from V and 5 bases from J, with 11 bases between. CDR3 nucleotide sequence: TGTGCCAGCAGCCAAGTTAGAGTGGGGTATGGCTACACCTTC. This sequence encodes CASSQVRVGYGYTF.

The chain combines TRBV20-1 with TRBJ2-1; D not resolved. CDR3 length: 10 residues. V was cut by 2 bases and J by 10 bases, with 6 bases left in between. CDR1 is DFQATT and CDR2 is SNEGSKA in the germline V gene (reference sequence). Written as DNA, the CDR3 is TGCAGTGCTAGAAAGGGAGAGCAGTTCTTC. Translating it yields CSARKGEQFF.

V and J are TRBV10-3 and TRBJ2-7; TRBD2 matches 13 bases. CDR1 is ENHRY, CDR2 SYGVKD, per germline. There are 17 residues in the CDR3. J was trimmed by 1 base and V by 6 bases; bases with no gene match: 9. For the CDR3, the DNA is TGTGCCATCAGGACCGCCTCGGGACTAGCGGGATCCTACGAGCAGTACTTC. This codes for CAIRTASGLAGSYEQYF.

The CDR3 nucleotides read TGTGCCAGCAGTGCCGGGACTAGAGTCTACTCCTACGAGCAGTACTTC. Protein: CASSAGTRVYSYEQYF. The rearrangement uses TRBV6-1 and TRBJ2-7, with 8 bases aligning to TRBD2. The ends lost 4 bases at V and 0 bases at J; junction bases unmatched: 8. This CDR3 has 16 residues. The V gene's germline CDR1 is MNHNS and CDR2 SASEGT.

V gene TRBV19 combines with J gene TRBJ1-2, with D unclear. Trimming took 0 bases from V and 4 from J, leaving 12 bases between them. The CDR3 consists of 15 residues. Germline values: CDR1 LNHDA, CDR2 SQIVND (reference sequence). CDR3 amino acids: CASSIESSGVYGYTF. CDR3 bases: TGTGCCAGTAGTATAGAGTCGTCGGGTGTCTATGGCTACACCTTC.

The chain couples TRBV5-6 to TRBJ2-7, with D perhaps matching TRBD2 (6 bases). This CDR3 is 12 amino acids long. Trimming removed 4 bases at V and 2 bases at J, with 7 bases between. CDR1 and CDR2 from the germline V gene are SGHDT and YYEEEE. The CDR3 DNA follows: TGTGCCAGCAGCGGGGAGGCCTACGAGCAGTACTTC. Its translation is CASSGEAYEQYF.

The V call is TRBV19, the J call TRBJ2-1; D remains unclear. Looked up from germline, CDR1 is LNHDA and CDR2 is SQIVND (reference sequence). V shed 3 bases and J shed 8 bases, with 5 bases lying between them. This CDR3 contains 11 residues. In DNA form, the CDR3 reads TGTGCCAGTAGTATTCAGGATGAGCAGTTCTTC. It translates to CASSIQDEQFF. The full variable domain, with the rest looked up from reference TRBV19 and TRBJ2-1, is DGGITQSPKYLFRKEGQNVTLSCEQNLNHDAMYWYRQDPGQGLRLIYYSQIVNDFQKGDIAEGYSVSREKKESFPLTVTSAQKNPTAFYLCASSIQDEQFFGPGTRLTVL.

The V call is TRBV6-5, the J call TRBJ2-7; possibly TRBD1 for D (6 bases). The CDR3 sequence is 13 residues long. The germline CDR1 and CDR2 sequences are MNHEY and SVGAGI. V gave up 5 bases and J gave up 2 bases, with 10 bases separating them. The CDR3 DNA sequence: TGTGCCAGCAGTGCAGGACAGACCTACGAGCAGTACTTC. It is translated as CASSAGQTYEQYF.

The CDR3 nucleotides read TGCGCCAGCAGCCAAAGGTGGGGAAACTCTGGGGCCAACGTCCTGACTTTC. Protein: CASSQRWGNSGANVLTF. The chain employs TRBV4-1 and TRBJ2-6; no firm D call. The germline V and J ends were trimmed by 2 bases and 0 bases, with 11 bases remaining between them. CDR1 MGHRA and CDR2 YSYEKL come from the germline V gene. This CDR3 comprises 17 residues.

The J gene is TRBJ2-5, the V gene TRBV6-1; D may be TRBD1 (6 bases). The CDR3 totals 15 residues. The V end was cut by 3 bases, the J end by 2 bases, with 13 bases between. The germline V gene has CDR1 MNHNS and CDR2 SASEGT. This CDR3 is CASSEWAGVQETQYF. DNA of the CDR3: TGTGCCAGCAGTGAGTGGGCAGGGGTGCAAGAGACCCAGTACTTC.

The chain employs TRBV19 and TRBJ2-2, with D possibly TRBD1 on 6 matching bases. Germline V gene sequence: CDR1 LNHDA, CDR2 SQIVND (reference sequence). Trimming removed 3 bases at V and 13 bases at J, with 15 bases between. This CDR3 contains 13 residues. Here the CDR3 reads CASSIAGAAWLFF. CDR3 coding DNA: TGTGCCAGTAGTATCGCAGGGGCCGCGTGGCTGTTTTTT.

The CDR3: CASRAAGGTEAFF. CDR3 sequence (DNA): TGTGCCAGTAGAGCGGCGGGGGGCACTGAAGCTTTCTTT. The chain has TRBV19 and TRBJ1-1; TRBD1 might be the D (5 bases). The V end lost 6 bases, the J end lost 4 bases, and 12 bases lay between the germline ends. Germline CDR1 reads LNHDA; CDR2 reads SQIVND (reference sequence). The CDR3 contains 13 residues.

V and J are TRBV9 and TRBJ2-2; 9 bases align to TRBD1. Germline values: CDR1 SGDLS, CDR2 YYNGEE. Losses at the gene ends were 4 bases for V and 8 bases for J; bases not matched to a gene: 15. CDR3 length: 17 amino acids. This chain's CDR3 is CASSPRTGTGFSGELFF. The CDR3 DNA follows: TGTGCCAGCAGCCCCCGAACCGGGACAGGGTTCTCGGGGGAGCTGTTTTTT.